This T cell receptor beta chain was recovered during a study of metastatic and nonmetastatic thyroid tumors. Study-level results: When malignant thyroid tumors were compared with benign nodules, TCR beta diversity was reportedly significantly higher in the malignant tumors. This held in both blood and tumor samples.

Thyroid surgery was performed in patients who had received no treatment beforehand. The CDR3 extends over 13 amino acids. CDR1 is PRHDT and CDR2 is FYEKMQ in the germline V gene (reference sequence). Trimming took off 0 bases at V and 3 bases at J, with 5 bases between the two ends. Study processing details: It was from CDR3 differences across clinicopathological groups that a distant-metastasis classifier for papillary thyroid cancer was built. TCRdb re-analyzed the PCR reads through MiXCR. Clone size and V and J calls follow TCRdb, not the original study. This table holds around 35,000 clones, roughly 15% found once. This clone was picked up many times. The antigen remains undetermined.

Sequencing was done on a sample of blood. The receptor comes from a female donor with papillary thyroid cancer or a benign thyroid nodule (not recorded which). Some clones in this sample may be carry-over from other donors' samples. V usage is TRBV13 and J usage is TRBJ2-5; D unresolved. The CDR3 bases are TGTGCCAGCAGCTTAGGTTCAGAAGAGACCCAGTACTTC. It is translated as CASSLGSEETQYF. Based on the CDR3 plus reference TRBV13 and TRBJ2-5, the full variable domain is AAGVIQSPRHLIKEKRETATLKCYPIPRHDTVYWYQQGPGQDPQFLISFYEKMQSDKGSIPDRFSAQQFSDYHSELNMSSLELGDSALYFCASSLGSEETQYFGPGTRLLVL.